These 24 T cell receptor beta chains originate from one sample sequenced in a study of OX40 agonist ivuxolimab in advanced cancers. The library was produced with the immunoSEQ multiplex PCR assay. TCRdb obtained this table from immuneACCESS and retained in-frame rearrangements with V and J assigned. These tables miss some clones; where compared with another copy, unresolved V genes account for less than half of the shortfall, and the remainder is unexplained. For this sample there are 55,000 to 65,000 clones; 75% to 90% appear just once. The ten most abundant clones make up under 0.7% of the sample. The source material was CD4+ or CD8+ T cells sorted from blood, sampled in a trial of the OX40 agonist ivuxolimab. The receptors stem from an adult with an advanced solid tumor such as melanoma, head and neck, liver or kidney cancer.

The genes are TRBV19 and TRBJ1-3; D remains unclear. V was trimmed by 4 bases and J by 2 bases, leaving 12 bases between them. The germline V gene has CDR1 LNHDA and CDR2 SQIVND (reference sequence). CDR3 size: 15 residues. The CDR3 loop reads CASSTERVTGNTIYF. CDR3 DNA: TGTGCCAGTAGTACCGAGAGGGTGACTGGAAACACCATATATTTT.

This clone was recorded a few times. The chain combines TRBV6-5 with TRBJ1-1, with D perhaps matching TRBD1 (6 bases). The germline V and J ends were trimmed by 2 bases and 1 base, with 14 bases remaining between them. Germline CDR1 is MNHEY and CDR2 is SVGAGI. The CDR3 has 16 residues. The CDR3 DNA reads as TGTGCCAGCAGTTACCGACAGGTCTCAGGGAACACTGAAGCTTTCTTT. Its protein product is CASSYRQVSGNTEAFF.

The V call is TRBV5-4, the J call TRBJ2-5, with 9 nucleotides matching TRBD2. Per the germline V gene, CDR1 is SGHNT and CDR2 is YYREEE (reference sequence). The V segment lost 1 base and the J segment 2 bases; nucleotides outside the gene matches: 6. CDR3 length: 16 amino acids. Here the CDR3 reads CASSLRGLAGQETQYF. The CDR3 nucleotides are TGTGCCAGCAGCTTGAGGGGACTAGCAGGGCAAGAGACCCAGTACTTC.

This chain joins TRBV19 and TRBJ1-2; TRBD1 might be the D (5 bases). This CDR3 is built from 16 residues. Germline-derived CDR1 and CDR2 are LNHDA and SQIVND (reference sequence). Trimming took 7 bases from V and 6 from J, leaving 24 bases between them. As DNA, the CDR3 is TGTGCCAGTAAGGAGAAGAGGACGTGGGGACCTGATGGCTACACCTTC. This codes for CASKEKRTWGPDGYTF.

The chain combines TRBV7-2 with TRBJ1-4; 9 bases are shared with TRBD1. CDR1 is SGHTA, CDR2 FQGNSA, per germline. The V and J ends lost 4 bases and 7 bases, in that order; junction bases with no gene match: 7. The CDR3 covers 15 residues. CDR3 sequence: CASSSNPGQGEKLFF. The CDR3, as DNA: TGTGCCAGCAGCTCAAACCCGGGACAGGGTGAAAAACTGTTTTTT.

This clone was counted only a few times. The chain combines TRBV13 with TRBJ2-3; the D gene is possibly TRBD2 (6 bases). The germline CDR1 and CDR2 sequences are PRHDT and FYEKMQ (reference sequence). CDR3 length equals 17 residues. V was clipped by 7 bases and J by 5 bases, with 25 bases between them. Here the CDR3 reads CASTLRRGGTSRDTQYF. The CDR3 region has the DNA TGTGCCAGCACCCTAAGGAGGGGTGGGACTTCGCGAGATACGCAGTATTTT. Full variable domain (outside the CDR3, taken from reference TRBV13 and TRBJ2-3): AAGVIQSPRHLIKEKRETATLKCYPIPRHDTVYWYQQGPGQDPQFLISFYEKMQSDKGSIPDRFSAQQFSDYHSELNMSSLELGDSALYFCASTLRRGGTSRDTQYFGPGTRLTVL.

This chain joins TRBV7-3 and TRBJ2-3, with 12 bases aligning to TRBD2. Per the germline V gene, CDR1 is SGHTA and CDR2 is FQGTGA. Trimming at V came to 5 bases and at J to 5 bases, leaving 23 bases not matched to a gene. The CDR3 is 21 residues long. The CDR3 is CASSPRRPLAGGPIMVDTQYF. CDR3 DNA: TGTGCCAGCAGCCCCCGCCGGCCTCTAGCGGGGGGGCCTATCATGGTAGATACGCAGTATTTT.

V is TRBV29-1 and J is TRBJ1-2; TRBD1 matches at 7 bases. V was pared by 8 bases and J by 2 bases, with 8 bases of the junction left unmatched. There are 13 residues in the CDR3. The germline gives CDR1 SQVTM, CDR2 ANQGSEA. Here the CDR3 reads CSSTTGTNYGYTF. CDR3 bases: TGCAGCAGTACGACAGGGACCAACTATGGCTACACCTTC.

V usage is TRBV6-1 and J usage is TRBJ1-2, with D perhaps TRBD1 (5 bases). The CDR3 extends over 15 amino acids. CDR1 and CDR2 from the germline V gene are MNHNS and SASEGT. With 1 base removed from V and 2 bases from J, the gap between germline ends came to 11 bases. CDR3 in amino acids: CASSEETGLNYGYTF. DNA for the CDR3: TGTGCCAGCAGTGAAGAGACGGGACTGAACTATGGCTACACCTTC.

This chain joins TRBV4-2 and TRBJ1-2, with D possibly matching TRBD1 (5 bases). The CDR3 runs 14 residues. Germline V CDR1 and CDR2: LGHNA, YNFKEQ. The V end was cut by 0 bases, the J end by 8 bases, with 13 bases between. This CDR3 reads CASSQETGVPGYTF. DNA for the CDR3: TGTGCCAGCAGCCAAGAAACGGGGGTACCCGGCTACACCTTC.

This clone was observed a single time. The chain carries TRBV2 and TRBJ2-3, with a tentative D call TRBD1 (5 bases). Trimming pared 0 bases from V and 2 bases from J, leaving 21 bases between. Germline V gene lookup returns CDR1 SNHLY and CDR2 FYNNEI. The CDR3 is made up of 19 amino acids. CDR3 residues: CASSEALGLGPGSTDTQYF. The CDR3 nucleotides are TGTGCCAGCAGTGAAGCGTTGGGGCTAGGGCCTGGTTCCACAGATACGCAGTATTTT.

V usage is TRBV6-5 and J usage is TRBJ2-5; TRBD1 aligns across 8 bases. Trimming at V came to 0 bases and at J to 4 bases, leaving 4 bases not matched to a gene. CDR3 length: 15 amino acids. Germline assignment: CDR1 MNHEY and CDR2 SVGAGI. The CDR3 loop is CASSYSRTGTETQYF. In nucleotides, the CDR3 is TGTGCCAGCAGTTACTCCCGGACAGGGACAGAGACCCAGTACTTC.

This clone was seen a handful of times. The V call is TRBV11-2, the J call TRBJ2-1, with D uncertain. This CDR3 region has 19 residues. V was cut by 0 bases and J by 0 bases, with 18 bases left in between. Germline loops: CDR1 SGHAT, CDR2 FQNNGV. This CDR3 reads CASSLDTGRGLPSYNEQFF. In DNA form, the CDR3 reads TGTGCCAGCAGCTTAGACACCGGGCGCGGCCTCCCCTCCTACAATGAGCAGTTCTTC.

This chain uses TRBV9 with TRBJ1-3, with TRBD1 matching 7 bases. This CDR3 region has 16 residues. The V and J ends lost 1 base and 1 base, in that order; junction bases with no gene match: 5. The germline CDR1 and CDR2 sequences are SGDLS and YYNGEE. The CDR3 here is CASSVLGQQSGNTIYF. CDR3 sequence (DNA): TGTGCCAGCAGCGTACTGGGACAGCAATCTGGAAACACCATATATTTT.

The V gene is TRBV5-1, the J gene TRBJ1-1, with 10 bases aligning to TRBD1. CDR1 is SGHRS and CDR2 is YFSETQ in the germline V gene. J lost 4 bases, V lost 0 bases, and 0 bases had no gene match. The CDR3 runs 14 residues. The CDR3 DNA follows: TGCGCCAGCAGCTTGGGGACAGGGGGCACTGAAGCTTTCTTT. Its translation: CASSLGTGGTEAFF.

This sequence joins TRBV4-2 and TRBJ1-4, with D possibly matching TRBD1 (6 bases). V shed 5 bases and J shed 7 bases, with 20 bases lying between them. This CDR3 region has 16 residues. Germline CDR1 is LGHNA and CDR2 is YNFKEQ. In nucleotides, the CDR3 is TGTGCCAGCAGCGCAAGTTGGGGGGGGCCCGGTGAAAAACTGTTTTTT. It translates to CASSASWGGPGEKLFF.

The chain links TRBV7-9 to TRBJ2-5, with 7 bases fitting TRBD1. The V and J ends lost 5 bases and 1 base, in that order; junction bases with no gene match: 7. Germline V gene sequence: CDR1 SEHNR, CDR2 FQNEAQ (reference sequence). The CDR3 extends over 15 amino acids. The CDR3 spells CASSPSTGIQETQYF. CDR3 in DNA: TGTGCCAGCAGCCCATCGACAGGGATCCAAGAGACCCAGTACTTC.

This rearrangement joins TRBV4-1 to TRBJ2-7; 10 bases line up with TRBD1. CDR1 MGHRA and CDR2 YSYEKL come from the germline V gene. CDR3 length equals 15 residues. The V gene end was trimmed by 6 bases and the J gene end by 5 bases; junction bases not matched to a gene: 10. The CDR3 sequence: CASSGYRDRGDEQYF. Written as DNA, the CDR3 is TGCGCCAGCAGTGGTTACCGGGACAGGGGCGACGAGCAGTACTTC.

J is TRBJ2-1 and V is TRBV4-3, with 8 nucleotides matching TRBD2. V trimming: 1 base; J trimming: 7 bases; junction bases outside the gene matches: 15. The CDR3 is made up of 18 amino acids. Germline-derived CDR1 and CDR2 are LGHNA and YSLEER. As DNA, the CDR3 is TGCGCCAGCAGCCAAGGGGCCCGGGGGGGTAGCGGCTTAAATGAGCAGTTCTTC. Its protein product is CASSQGARGGSGLNEQFF.

The chain links TRBV6-1 to TRBJ1-2; D gene uncertain. Germline loops: CDR1 MNHNS, CDR2 SASEGT. The CDR3 has 16 residues. V was pared by 3 bases and J by 2 bases, with 16 bases between. CDR3 in amino acids: CASSDAWAGLNYGYTF. DNA for the CDR3: TGTGCCAGCAGTGACGCCTGGGCAGGACTGAACTATGGCTACACCTTC.

The chain is built from TRBV18 and TRBJ1-5; tentatively, D is TRBD1 (5 bases). Germline V gives CDR1 KGHSH, CDR2 LQKENI. This CDR3 has 14 residues. V lost 2 bases and J lost 3, with 8 bases in between. CDR3 amino acids: CASSPWGANQPQHF. CDR3 coding DNA: TGTGCCAGCTCACCATGGGGCGCCAATCAGCCCCAGCATTTT.

The chain uses TRBV5-1 and TRBJ1-2; no reliable D call. Germline CDR1 and CDR2: SGHRS and YFSETQ. CDR3 size: 13 residues. V was pared by 0 bases and J by 4 bases, with 7 bases between. The CDR3: CASSLDNSYGYTF. The CDR3 nucleotides are TGCGCCAGCAGCTTGGACAACTCCTATGGCTACACCTTC.

V is TRBV18 and J is TRBJ2-7; 12 positions agree with TRBD2. After removal of 0 bases from V and 4 bases from J, the junction contained 1 base not matched to a gene. The CDR3 has 15 amino acids. The V gene's germline CDR1 is KGHSH and CDR2 LQKENI. CDR3 in DNA: TGTGCCAGCTCACCACCACTAGCGGGAGGTTACGAGCAGTACTTC. Amino acids: CASSPPLAGGYEQYF.

This clone was counted a single time. The rearrangement uses TRBV7-2 and TRBJ2-1; D perhaps matches TRBD2 (6 bases). CDR3 length equals 15 residues. Germline V gene data show CDR1 as SGHTA and CDR2 as FQGNSA. Trimming removed 4 bases from V and 3 bases from J, with 13 bases in between. The CDR3 nucleotides read TGTGCCAGCAGCTCAAATAGCGGTAGCTACAATGAGCAGTTCTTC. Residues: CASSSNSGSYNEQFF.